This T cell receptor (beta chain) was recorded in a study of radiation and T cells in renal cell carcinoma. Findings of the study overall: Baseline intratumoral clonotype presence is unknown without pretreatment biopsies.

Repertoires were generated with immunoSEQ multiplex PCR, while TCRdb's copy carries only in-frame clones and drops some. The profile shows more than 65,000 clones, 86% of them singletons. CDR1 LNHDA and CDR2 SQIVND come from the germline V gene (reference sequence). This CDR3 comprises 14 residues. Deletions cut 8 bases from V and 6 bases from J, with 17 bases between. As to time point: blood 2 weeks post-SBRT. The treatment denotes: 15 Gy SBRT to primary tumor, nephrectomy 4 weeks later. Comments on this clone: Its antigen is still unknown.

The TCR sequence derives from a woman in her forties or fifties with renal cell carcinoma. This sequence joins TRBV19 and TRBJ2-1, with TRBD2 as a possible D gene (6 bases). This specimen was blood, taken from a patient whose treatment included radiotherapy and nephrectomy. CDR3: CASAIGGVANEQFF. For the CDR3, the DNA is TGTGCCAGTGCGATCGGGGGAGTTGCCAATGAGCAGTTCTTC.